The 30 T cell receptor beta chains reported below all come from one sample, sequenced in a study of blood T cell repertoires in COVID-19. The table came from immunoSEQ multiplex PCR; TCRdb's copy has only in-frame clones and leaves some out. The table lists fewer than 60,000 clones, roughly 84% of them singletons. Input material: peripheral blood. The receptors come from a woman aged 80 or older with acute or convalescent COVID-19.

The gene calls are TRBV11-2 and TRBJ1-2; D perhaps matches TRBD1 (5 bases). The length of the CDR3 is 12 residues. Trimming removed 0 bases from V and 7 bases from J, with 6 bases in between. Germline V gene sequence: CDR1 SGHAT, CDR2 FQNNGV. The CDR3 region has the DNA TGTGCCAGCAGCTTAGAGGGGGGTGGCTACACCTTC. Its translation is CASSLEGGGYTF.

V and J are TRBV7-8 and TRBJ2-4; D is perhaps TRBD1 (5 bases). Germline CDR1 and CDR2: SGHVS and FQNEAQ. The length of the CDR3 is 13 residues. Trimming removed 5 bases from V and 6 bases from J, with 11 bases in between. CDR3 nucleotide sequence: TGTGCCAGCAGCCGAGACAGAGCAAACATTCAGTACTTC. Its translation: CASSRDRANIQYF.

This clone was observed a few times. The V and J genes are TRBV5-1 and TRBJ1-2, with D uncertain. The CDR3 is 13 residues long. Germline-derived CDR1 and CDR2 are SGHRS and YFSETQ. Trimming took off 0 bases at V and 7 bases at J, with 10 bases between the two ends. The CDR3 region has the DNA TGCGCCAGCAGCTTGGGGGCGAGTAGTGGCTACACCTTC. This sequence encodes CASSLGASSGYTF.

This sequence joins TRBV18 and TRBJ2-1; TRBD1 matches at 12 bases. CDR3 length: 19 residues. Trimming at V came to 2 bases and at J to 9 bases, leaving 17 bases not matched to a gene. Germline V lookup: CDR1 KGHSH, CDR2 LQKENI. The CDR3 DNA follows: TGTGCCAGCTCACCATATAAAACCGGGACAGGGGGCAAACCCATTGAGCAGTTCTTC. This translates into CASSPYKTGTGGKPIEQFF.

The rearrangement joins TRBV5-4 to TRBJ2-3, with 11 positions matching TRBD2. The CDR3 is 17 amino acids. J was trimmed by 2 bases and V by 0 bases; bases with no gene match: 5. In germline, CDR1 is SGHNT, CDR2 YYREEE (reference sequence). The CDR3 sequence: CASSLDIAGGFTDTQYF. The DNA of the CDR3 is TGTGCCAGCAGCTTGGACATAGCGGGGGGGTTCACAGATACGCAGTATTTT.

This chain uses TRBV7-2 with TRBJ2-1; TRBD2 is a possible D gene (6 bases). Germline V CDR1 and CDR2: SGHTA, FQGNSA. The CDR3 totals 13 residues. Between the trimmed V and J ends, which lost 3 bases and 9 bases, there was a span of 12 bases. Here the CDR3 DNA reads TGTGCCAGCAGCTTGGGGGGAGCCGGTGAGCAGTTCTTC. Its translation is CASSLGGAGEQFF.

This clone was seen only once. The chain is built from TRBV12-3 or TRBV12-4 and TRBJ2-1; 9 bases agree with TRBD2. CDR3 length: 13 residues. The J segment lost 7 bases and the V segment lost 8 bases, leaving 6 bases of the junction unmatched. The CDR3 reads CASAGGARNEQFF. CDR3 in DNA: TGTGCCAGCGCGGGGGGGGCGCGGAATGAGCAGTTCTTC.

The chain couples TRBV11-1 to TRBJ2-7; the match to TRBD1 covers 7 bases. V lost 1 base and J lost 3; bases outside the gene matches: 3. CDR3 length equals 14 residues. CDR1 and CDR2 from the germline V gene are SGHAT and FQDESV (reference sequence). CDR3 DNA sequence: TGTGCCAGCAGCTTAGAAGGGGGCCACTACGAGCAGTACTTC. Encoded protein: CASSLEGGHYEQYF.

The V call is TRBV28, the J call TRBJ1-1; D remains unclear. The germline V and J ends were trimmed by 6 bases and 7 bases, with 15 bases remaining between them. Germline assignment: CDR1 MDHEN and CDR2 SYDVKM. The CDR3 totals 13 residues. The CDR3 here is CASSHPLRNEAFF. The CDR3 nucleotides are TGTGCCAGCAGCCACCCCCTGAGGAATGAAGCTTTCTTT.

CDR3 loop: CASSKGQGYGYTF. The CDR3 DNA reads as TGTGCCAGTAGCAAGGGGCAGGGTTATGGCTACACCTTC. This chain joins TRBV19 and TRBJ1-2; the D gene is possibly TRBD1 (5 bases). Between the trimmed V and J ends, which lost 6 bases and 5 bases, there was a span of 13 bases. Germline V lookup: CDR1 LNHDA, CDR2 SQIVND (reference sequence). The CDR3 totals 13 residues.

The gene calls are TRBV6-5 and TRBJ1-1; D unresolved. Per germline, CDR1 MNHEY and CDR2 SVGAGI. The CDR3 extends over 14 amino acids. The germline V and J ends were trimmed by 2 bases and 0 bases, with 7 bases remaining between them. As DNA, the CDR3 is TGTGCCAGCAGTTACGGAGTCTTGAACACTGAAGCTTTCTTT. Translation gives CASSYGVLNTEAFF.

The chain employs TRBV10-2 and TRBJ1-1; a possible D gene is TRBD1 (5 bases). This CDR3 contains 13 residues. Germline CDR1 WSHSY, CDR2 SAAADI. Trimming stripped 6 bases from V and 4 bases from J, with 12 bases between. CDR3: CASSPGVVTEAFF. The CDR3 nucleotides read TGCGCCAGCAGCCCGGGGGTGGTCACTGAAGCTTTCTTT.

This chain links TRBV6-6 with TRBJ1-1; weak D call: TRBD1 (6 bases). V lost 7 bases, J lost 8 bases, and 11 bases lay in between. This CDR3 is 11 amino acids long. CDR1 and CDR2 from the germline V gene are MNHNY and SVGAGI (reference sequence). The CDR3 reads CASNQRGEAFF. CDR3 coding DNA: TGTGCCAGCAACCAAAGGGGGGAAGCTTTCTTT.

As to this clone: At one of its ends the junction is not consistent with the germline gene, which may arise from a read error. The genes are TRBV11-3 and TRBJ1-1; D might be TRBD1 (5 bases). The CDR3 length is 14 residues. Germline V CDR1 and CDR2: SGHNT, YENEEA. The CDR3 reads CASSSVDRTTQAFF. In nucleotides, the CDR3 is TGTGCCAGCAGCTCAGTCGACAGAACCACTCAAGCTTTCTTT. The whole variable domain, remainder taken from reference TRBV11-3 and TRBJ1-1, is EAGVVQSPRYKIIEKKQPVAFWCNPISGHNTLYWYLQNLGQGPELLIRYENEEAVDDSQLPKDRFSAERLKGVDSTLKIQPAELGDSAVYLCASSSVDRTTQAFFGQGTRLTVV.

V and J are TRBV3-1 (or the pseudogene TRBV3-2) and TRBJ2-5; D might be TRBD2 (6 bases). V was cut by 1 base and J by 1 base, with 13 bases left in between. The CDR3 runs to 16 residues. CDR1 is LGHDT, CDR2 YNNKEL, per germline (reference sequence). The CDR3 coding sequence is TGTGCCAGCAGCCAAGTCCTTCGACTAGTCCAAGAGACCCAGTACTTC. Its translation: CASSQVLRLVQETQYF.

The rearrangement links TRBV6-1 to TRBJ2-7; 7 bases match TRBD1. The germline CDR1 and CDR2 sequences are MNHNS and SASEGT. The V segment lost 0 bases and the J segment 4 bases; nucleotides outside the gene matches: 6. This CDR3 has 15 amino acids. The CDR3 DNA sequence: TGTGCCAGCAGTGAAGCTTTGGGACAGAGATACGAGCAGTACTTC. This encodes CASSEALGQRYEQYF.

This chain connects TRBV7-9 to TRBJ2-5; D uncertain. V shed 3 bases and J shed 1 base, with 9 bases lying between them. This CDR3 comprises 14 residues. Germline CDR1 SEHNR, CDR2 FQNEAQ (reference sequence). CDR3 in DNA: TGTGCCAGCAGCTTTGTACTGCGCCAAGAGACCCAGTACTTC. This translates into CASSFVLRQETQYF.

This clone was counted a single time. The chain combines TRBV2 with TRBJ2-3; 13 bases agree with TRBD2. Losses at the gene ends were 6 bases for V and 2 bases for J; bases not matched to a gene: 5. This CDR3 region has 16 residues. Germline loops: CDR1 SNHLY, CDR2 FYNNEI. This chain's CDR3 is CASRPGLAGATDTQYF. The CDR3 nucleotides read TGTGCCAGCAGGCCCGGACTAGCGGGGGCCACAGATACGCAGTATTTT.

The CDR3 sequence is CASGLIGETQYF. The CDR3 DNA sequence: TGTGCTAGTGGTTTGATCGGAGAGACCCAGTACTTC. The chain uses TRBV12-5 and TRBJ2-5; D not certain. V gave up 2 bases and J gave up 4 bases, with 5 bases separating them. Germline CDR1 reads LGHNT; CDR2 reads FRNRAP. The CDR3 is 12 amino acids.

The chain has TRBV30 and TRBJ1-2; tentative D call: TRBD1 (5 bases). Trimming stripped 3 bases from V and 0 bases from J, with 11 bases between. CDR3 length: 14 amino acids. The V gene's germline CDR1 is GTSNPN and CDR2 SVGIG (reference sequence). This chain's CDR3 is CAWRGPGANYGYTF. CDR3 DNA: TGTGCCTGGAGGGGACCGGGGGCTAACTATGGCTACACCTTC.

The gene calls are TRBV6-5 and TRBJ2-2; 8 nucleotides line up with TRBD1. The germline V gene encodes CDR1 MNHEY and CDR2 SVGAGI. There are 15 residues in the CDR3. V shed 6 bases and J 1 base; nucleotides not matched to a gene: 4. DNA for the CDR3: TGTGCCAGCAGGCCCGGGACAGGGAACACCGGGGAGCTGTTTTTT. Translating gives CASRPGTGNTGELFF.

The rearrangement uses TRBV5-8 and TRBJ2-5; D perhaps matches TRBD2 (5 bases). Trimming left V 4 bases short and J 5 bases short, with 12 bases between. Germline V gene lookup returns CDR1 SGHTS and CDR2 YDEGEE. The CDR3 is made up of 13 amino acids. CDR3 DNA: TGTGCCAGCAGCCGGCGGGTCCGGGAGACCCAGTACTTC. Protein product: CASSRRVRETQYF. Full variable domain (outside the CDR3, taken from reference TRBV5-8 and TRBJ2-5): EAGVTQSPTHLIKTRGQQATLRCSPISGHTSVYWYQQALGLGLQFLLWYDEGEERNRGNFPPRFSGRQFPNYSSELNVNALELEDSALYLCASSRRVRETQYFGPGTRLLVL.

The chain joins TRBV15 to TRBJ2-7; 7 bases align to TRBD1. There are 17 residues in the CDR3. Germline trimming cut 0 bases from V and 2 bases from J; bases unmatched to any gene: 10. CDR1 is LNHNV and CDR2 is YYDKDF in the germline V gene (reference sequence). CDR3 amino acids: CATSRDSWGQRTYEQYF. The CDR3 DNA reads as TGTGCCACCAGCAGAGATTCTTGGGGACAGCGCACCTACGAGCAGTACTTC. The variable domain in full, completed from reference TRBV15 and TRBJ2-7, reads DAMVIQNPRYQVTQFGKPVTLSCSQTLNHNVMYWYQQKSSQAPKLLFHYYDKDFNNEADTPDNFQSRRPNTSFCFLDIRSPGLGDTAMYLCATSRDSWGQRTYEQYFGPGTRLTVT.

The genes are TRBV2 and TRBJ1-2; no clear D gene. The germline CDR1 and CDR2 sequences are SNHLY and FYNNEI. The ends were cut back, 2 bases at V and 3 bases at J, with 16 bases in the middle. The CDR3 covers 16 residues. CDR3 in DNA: TGTGCCAGCAGTGAATACCCCGCAGGCAATTACTATGGCTACACCTTC. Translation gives CASSEYPAGNYYGYTF.

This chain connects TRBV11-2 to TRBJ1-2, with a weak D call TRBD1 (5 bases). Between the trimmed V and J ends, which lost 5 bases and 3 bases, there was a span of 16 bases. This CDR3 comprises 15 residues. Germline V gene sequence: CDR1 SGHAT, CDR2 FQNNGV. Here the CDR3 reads CASSLSGDRDYGYTF. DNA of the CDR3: TGTGCCAGCAGCCTATCTGGAGACAGAGACTATGGCTACACCTTC. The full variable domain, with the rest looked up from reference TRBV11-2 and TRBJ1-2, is EAGVAQSPRYKIIEKRQSVAFWCNPISGHATLYWYQQILGQGPKLLIQFQNNGVVDDSQLPKDRFSAERLKGVDSTLKIQPAKLEDSAVYLCASSLSGDRDYGYTFGSGTRLTVV.

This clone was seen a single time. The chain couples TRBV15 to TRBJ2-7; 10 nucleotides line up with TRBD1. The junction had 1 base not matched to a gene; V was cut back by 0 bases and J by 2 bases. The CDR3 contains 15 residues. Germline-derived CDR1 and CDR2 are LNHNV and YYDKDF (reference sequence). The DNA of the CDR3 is TGTGCCACCAGCAGAGAGGACAGGGGGGCCTACGAGCAGTACTTC. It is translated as CATSREDRGAYEQYF.

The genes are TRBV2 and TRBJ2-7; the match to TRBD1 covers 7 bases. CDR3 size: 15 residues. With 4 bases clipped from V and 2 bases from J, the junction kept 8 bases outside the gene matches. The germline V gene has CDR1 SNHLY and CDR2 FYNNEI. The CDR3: CASSAGTATTYEQYF. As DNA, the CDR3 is TGTGCCAGCAGTGCGGGGACAGCCACAACCTACGAGCAGTACTTC.

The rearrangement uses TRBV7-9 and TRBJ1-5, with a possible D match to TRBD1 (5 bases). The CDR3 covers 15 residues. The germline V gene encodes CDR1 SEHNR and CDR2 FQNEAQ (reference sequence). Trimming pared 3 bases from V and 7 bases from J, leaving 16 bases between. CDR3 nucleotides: TGTGCCAGCAGCTTTGGGGCTGGGGCAAGGCAGCCCCAGCATTTT. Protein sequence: CASSFGAGARQPQHF.

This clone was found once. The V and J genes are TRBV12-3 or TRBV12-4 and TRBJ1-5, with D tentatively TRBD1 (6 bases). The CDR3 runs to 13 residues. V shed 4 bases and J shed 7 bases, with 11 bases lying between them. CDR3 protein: CASSWTRGQPQHF. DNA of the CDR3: TGTGCCAGCAGTTGGACGAGGGGGCAGCCCCAGCATTTT.

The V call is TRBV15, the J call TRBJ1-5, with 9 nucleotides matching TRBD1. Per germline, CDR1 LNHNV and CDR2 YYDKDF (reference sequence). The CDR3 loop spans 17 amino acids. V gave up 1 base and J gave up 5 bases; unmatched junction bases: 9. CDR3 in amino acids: CATSRVLFGQGHQPQHF. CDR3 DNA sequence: TGTGCCACCAGCAGAGTCTTATTTGGACAGGGGCATCAGCCCCAGCATTTT.